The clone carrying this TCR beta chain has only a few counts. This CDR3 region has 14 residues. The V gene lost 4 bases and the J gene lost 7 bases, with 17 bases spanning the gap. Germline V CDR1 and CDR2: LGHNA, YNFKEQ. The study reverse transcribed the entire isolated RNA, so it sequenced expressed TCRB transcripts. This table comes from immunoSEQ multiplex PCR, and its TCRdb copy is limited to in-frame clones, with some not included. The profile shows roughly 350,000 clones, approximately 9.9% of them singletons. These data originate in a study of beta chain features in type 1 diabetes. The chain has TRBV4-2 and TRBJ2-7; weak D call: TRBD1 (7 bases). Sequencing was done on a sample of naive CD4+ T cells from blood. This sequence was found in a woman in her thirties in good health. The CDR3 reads CASSPPRAGGEQYF. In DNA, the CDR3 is TGTGCCAGCAGCCCGCCCCGTGCAGGGGGGGAGCAGTACTTC.